One sample yielded the 26 T cell receptor beta chains listed below, sequenced in a study of blood T cell repertoires in COVID-19. The method was immunoSEQ multiplex PCR; TCRdb's version includes in-frame clones alone and lacks a portion of them. The table lists some 300,000 clones, 89% of them singletons, with over 8.5% in the top ten. Sequenced input: PBMCs or T cells enriched from blood (not recorded which). The source is a woman in her thirties who had recovered from COVID-19.

The chain combines TRBV4-1 with TRBJ1-2; 8 bases are a match to TRBD1. V trimming: 3 bases; J trimming: 8 bases; junction bases outside the gene matches: 11. From germline, CDR1 is MGHRA and CDR2 YSYEKL. CDR3 length: 15 amino acids. The CDR3 DNA follows: TGCGCCAGCAGCCACGGGACAGGTACATCCGGGGGCTACACCTTC. The encoded protein is CASSHGTGTSGGYTF.

The V call is TRBV10-3, the J call TRBJ1-3, with D uncertain. V was trimmed by 4 bases and J by 5 bases, leaving 9 bases between them. Germline V lookup: CDR1 ENHRY, CDR2 SYGVKD. This CDR3 is 13 amino acids long. CDR3 amino acids: CAISGGSRNTIYF. The CDR3 nucleotides read TGTGCCATCAGTGGAGGGAGCCGAAACACCATATATTTT.

The genes are TRBV6-1 and TRBJ1-6, with a tentative D call TRBD1 (6 bases). Trimming cost V 2 bases and J 10 bases, with 12 bases left between them. The CDR3 sequence is 14 residues long. Germline values: CDR1 MNHNS, CDR2 SASEGT. CDR3: CASSETGGGSPLHF. The CDR3 DNA is TGTGCCAGCAGTGAAACGGGGGGCGGGTCACCCCTCCACTTT.

The chain combines TRBV28 with TRBJ1-1; 8 nucleotides agree with TRBD1. There are 12 residues in the CDR3. Losses at the gene ends were 7 bases for V and 5 bases for J; bases not matched to a gene: 3. Germline CDR1 is MDHEN and CDR2 is SYDVKM. CDR3 sequence reads: CASNRGGTEAFF. The CDR3 region has the DNA TGTGCCAGCAACAGGGGGGGAACTGAAGCTTTCTTT.

The chain has TRBV18 and TRBJ2-5; possible D gene TRBD2, 7 bases. Germline V CDR1 and CDR2: KGHSH, LQKENI. This CDR3 comprises 14 residues. Between the trimmed V and J ends, which lost 2 bases and 1 base, there was a span of 8 bases. The CDR3 DNA follows: TGTGCCAGCTCACCAAGGGGGGGCCAAGAGACCCAGTACTTC. This encodes CASSPRGGQETQYF.

The rearrangement joins TRBV15 to TRBJ1-2; 7 bases match TRBD1. The V and J ends lost 10 bases and 7 bases, in that order; junction bases with no gene match: 9. CDR3 size: 12 residues. CDR1 is LNHNV and CDR2 is YYDKDF in the germline V gene (reference sequence). CDR3 residues: CARLRGRVGYTF. CDR3 coding DNA: TGTGCCAGACTGAGGGGGCGAGTTGGCTACACCTTC.

This clone was recorded once. The rearrangement uses TRBV3-1 (or the pseudogene TRBV3-2) and TRBJ2-5; 11 nucleotides line up with TRBD2. The CDR3 length is 13 residues. The V and J ends lost 8 bases and 5 bases, in that order; junction bases with no gene match: 4. In germline, CDR1 is LGHDT, CDR2 YNNKEL (reference sequence). CDR3 DNA: TGTGCCAGCCTAGCGGGAGGATGGGAGACCCAGTACTTC. Protein product: CASLAGGWETQYF.

This clone came up a few times. The rearrangement links TRBV6-5 to TRBJ2-5; 8 nucleotides align to TRBD2. The V segment lost 2 bases and the J segment 3 bases; nucleotides outside the gene matches: 5. CDR3 length equals 15 residues. Germline V CDR1 and CDR2: MNHEY, SVGAGI. CDR3 coding DNA: TGTGCCAGCAGTTACGTTTTTAGCGGGAAAGAGACCCAGTACTTC. Amino acid sequence: CASSYVFSGKETQYF.

The V and J genes are TRBV2 and TRBJ1-2; D remains ambiguous. Trimming shortened V by 2 bases and J by 2 bases, and 6 bases separated the two germline ends. The germline CDR1 and CDR2 sequences are SNHLY and FYNNEI. The CDR3 runs to 13 residues. Here the CDR3 reads CASSENRNYGYTF. For the CDR3, the DNA is TGTGCCAGCAGTGAAAACAGAAACTATGGCTACACCTTC.

A single count supports this clone. This chain joins TRBV4-1 and TRBJ2-2; tentatively, D is TRBD2 (6 bases). CDR1 and CDR2 (germline): MGHRA, YSYEKL. This CDR3 is built from 16 residues. V gave up 1 base and J gave up 5 bases, with 14 bases separating them. CDR3 coding DNA: TGCGCCAGCAGCCAAGTGGTGGGAGGCGGAACCGGGGAGCTGTTTTTT. Translating gives CASSQVVGGGTGELFF.

The chain recombines TRBV19 with TRBJ2-5; a possible D gene is TRBD1 (5 bases). Trimming took off 1 base at V and 3 bases at J, with 12 bases between the two ends. Germline CDR1 and CDR2: LNHDA and SQIVND (reference sequence). CDR3 size: 15 residues. CDR3 in amino acids: CASSIVGVEKETQYF. As DNA, the CDR3 is TGTGCCAGTAGTATAGTAGGGGTAGAAAAAGAGACCCAGTACTTC.

The rearrangement uses TRBV29-1 and TRBJ1-2; 11 bases align to TRBD1. This CDR3 region has 11 residues. Germline CDR1 reads SQVTM; CDR2 reads ANQGSEA. CDR3 sequence: CTGQGAAGYTF. CDR3 coding DNA: TGCACCGGACAGGGGGCTGCTGGCTACACCTTC.

The chain combines TRBV11-2 with TRBJ2-2, with 7 bases matching TRBD2. Germline values: CDR1 SGHAT, CDR2 FQNNGV. The CDR3 is 16 amino acids. V lost 0 bases, J lost 1 base, and 2 bases stayed unmatched. The CDR3 nucleotides are TGTGCCAGCAGCTTAGATTCGGGAGGGAACACCGGGGAGCTGTTTTTT. It encodes CASSLDSGGNTGELFF.

The chain joins TRBV6-6 to TRBJ1-2; 11 bases align to TRBD1. This CDR3 has 15 amino acids. Trimming removed 4 bases from V and 7 bases from J; junction bases left unmatched: 8. From germline, CDR1 is MNHNY and CDR2 SVGAGI (reference sequence). The CDR3 loop is CASSSPGTGGRGYTF. The CDR3 DNA reads as TGTGCCAGCAGTTCGCCCGGGACAGGGGGTCGTGGCTACACCTTC.

V gene TRBV6-5 combines with J gene TRBJ2-7, with TRBD1 matching 9 bases. With 6 bases clipped from V and 5 bases from J, the junction kept 5 bases outside the gene matches. This CDR3 is built from 13 residues. Germline CDR1 MNHEY, CDR2 SVGAGI. The CDR3 region is CASSSWTGDEQYF. CDR3 DNA: TGTGCCAGCAGCTCATGGACAGGGGACGAGCAGTACTTC.

The genes are TRBV5-1 and TRBJ2-3, with 14 bases aligning to TRBD2. After removal of 4 bases from V and 3 bases from J, the junction contained 16 bases not matched to a gene. Germline V gene lookup returns CDR1 SGHRS and CDR2 YFSETQ. This CDR3 spans 20 amino acids. The CDR3 nucleotides read TGCGCCAGCAGCCCAACCTTGGGACTAGCGGGAGTCTTGAGGACAGATACGCAGTATTTT. Translating gives CASSPTLGLAGVLRTDTQYF.

The chain has TRBV18 and TRBJ2-2; D is undetermined. V was cut by 2 bases and J by 0 bases, with 7 bases left in between. Germline CDR1 is KGHSH and CDR2 is LQKENI. The length of the CDR3 is 15 residues. The chain's CDR3 is CASSPNRANTGELFF. The CDR3 region has the DNA TGTGCCAGCTCACCAAACAGAGCGAACACCGGGGAGCTGTTTTTT.

V gene TRBV7-2 combines with J gene TRBJ1-5, with D unclear. The CDR3 spans 15 residues. Trimming stripped 0 bases from V and 3 bases from J, with 9 bases between. In germline, CDR1 is SGHTA, CDR2 FQGNSA. This CDR3 reads CASSLAHQYNQPQHF. CDR3 nucleotides: TGTGCCAGCAGCTTAGCGCACCAGTACAATCAGCCCCAGCATTTT.

The chain recombines TRBV7-2 with TRBJ2-1; 13 nucleotides line up with TRBD2. CDR3 length: 17 amino acids. The germline V gene encodes CDR1 SGHTA and CDR2 FQGNSA. V lost 4 bases to trimming and J lost 4 bases; unmatched junction nucleotides: 7. In DNA, the CDR3 is TGTGCCAGCAGCTCGCGGACTAGCGGGAGTGGATACAATGAGCAGTTCTTC. Protein product: CASSSRTSGSGYNEQFF.

The J gene is TRBJ1-3, the V gene TRBV5-4, with D maybe TRBD1 (6 bases). Germline V lookup: CDR1 SGHNT, CDR2 YYREEE (reference sequence). V gave up 4 bases and J gave up 4 bases, with 18 bases separating them. The CDR3 extends over 16 amino acids. The CDR3 DNA sequence: TGTGCCAGCAGCCCGCAACTTACAGGGAACGGAAACACCATATATTTT. This translates into CASSPQLTGNGNTIYF.

This chain uses TRBV5-1 with TRBJ1-2, with 7 bases identical to TRBD1. The trim removed 2 bases at V and 4 bases at J, leaving 11 bases unmatched. CDR1 SGHRS and CDR2 YFSETQ come from the germline V gene. The CDR3 loop spans 16 amino acids. In DNA, the CDR3 is TGCGCCAGCAGCTTAGGGACAGCCGTGGCGGGCTATGGCTACACCTTC. This codes for CASSLGTAVAGYGYTF.

The chain uses TRBV3-1 (or the pseudogene TRBV3-2) and TRBJ2-1; D might be TRBD1 (5 bases). This CDR3 is built from 12 residues. V gave up 8 bases and J gave up 3 bases, with 8 bases separating them. Germline CDR1 and CDR2: LGHDT and YNNKEL (reference sequence). The CDR3 DNA is TGTGCCAGCGGGGCATTCTACAATGAGCAGTTCTTC. Its protein is CASGAFYNEQFF.

This chain connects TRBV27 to TRBJ2-7, with D perhaps matching TRBD2 (5 bases). The germline V gene has CDR1 MNHEY and CDR2 SMNVEV (reference sequence). The V end was cut by 0 bases, the J end by 4 bases, with 10 bases between. There are 14 residues in the CDR3. CDR3 sequence: CASSLSGKVYEQYF. For the CDR3, the DNA is TGTGCCAGCAGTTTATCCGGGAAGGTTTACGAGCAGTACTTC.

This chain links TRBV30 with TRBJ2-7; 12 positions match TRBD2. The CDR3 runs 14 residues. CDR1 and CDR2 from the germline V gene are GTSNPN and SVGIG (reference sequence). The ends lost 2 bases at V and 2 bases at J; junction bases unmatched: 1. DNA of the CDR3: TGTGCCTGGAGTTGGACTAGCGGGGCCTACGAGCAGTACTTC. It specifies CAWSWTSGAYEQYF.

The CDR3 sequence is CASSFARGGPDTQYF. DNA for the CDR3: TGTGCCAGCTCGTTCGCTAGGGGGGGCCCAGATACGCAGTATTTT. The V and J genes are TRBV18 and TRBJ2-3; perhaps TRBD2 as D (7 bases). This CDR3 region has 15 residues. Germline V CDR1 and CDR2: KGHSH, LQKENI. V lost 6 bases, J lost 4 bases, and 17 bases lay in between.

V gene TRBV28 combines with J gene TRBJ1-2, with 10 bases aligning to TRBD1. The ends lost 0 bases at V and 4 bases at J; junction bases unmatched: 14. The CDR3 consists of 19 residues. Germline CDR1 is MDHEN and CDR2 is SYDVKM. CDR3 loop: CASSLWRGTGDSPRYGYTF. The CDR3 DNA is TGTGCCAGCAGTTTATGGAGGGGGACAGGGGATTCACCCCGCTATGGCTACACCTTC.